A single T cell receptor (beta chain) is shown here with its context. Its target is not known. This sample was included in a study of T cell repertoires in cytomegalovirus infection. Overall study results and limits: Summed frequency of shared TCR beta families picked out CMV carriers who also had the relevant HLA.

Each CDR3 protein gets one entry after TCRdb re-called the reads with MiXCR. Among hundreds of thousands of distinct CDR3 sequences listed, about a third were seen once. V shed 1 base and J shed 2 bases, with 9 bases lying between them. Germline V CDR1 and CDR2: SGHRS, YFSETQ. This CDR3 region has 15 residues. Sequencing was carried out using PBMCs. This sequence originates from a human donor in good health (CMV status not recorded). Some clones in this sample may be carry-over from other donors' samples. V and J are TRBV5-1 and TRBJ2-2; no clear D. CDR3 sequence (DNA): TGCGCCAGCAGCTTGAAGGAGCTTAACACCGGGGAGCTGTTTTTT. It translates to CASSLKELNTGELFF.